The present T cell receptor (beta chain) was sequenced within a study of blood T cells in healthy people across ages. This CDR3 has 14 residues. Germline V gene data show CDR1 as SGHRS and CDR2 as YFSETQ. Trimming shortened V by 4 bases and J by 3 bases, and 13 bases separated the two germline ends. It was with a sample-barcoded 5' primer and a J-beta primer mix that a second PCR of roughly 6 to 11 cycles was run. All samples yielded 3 million or more CDR3-containing paired-end reads. TCRdb reprocessed the 5' RACE reads with MiXCR, giving one entry per CDR3 protein. Among about 800,000 distinct CDR3 sequences, 20% to 30% were seen once, and the ten largest hold around 3.6%. This clonotype was detected only a few times. These data also featured in a second study, about T cells of mothers and their children. From that second work: The people who donated were three healthy Caucasian mothers and their six children. Thymic selection molds TCR recombination output in much the same way for related pairs as for unrelated pairs. Researchers found no T cell clones that were persistent and microchimeric.

This clonotype was sampled from a boy between 5 and 17 years old in good health. The source material was blood. This chain links TRBV5-1 with TRBJ2-5; TRBD1 is a possible D gene (6 bases). The CDR3 spells CASSDQGMEETQYF. The DNA of the CDR3 is TGCGCCAGCAGCGACCAGGGGATGGAAGAGACCCAGTACTTC.